The rows below give T cell receptor beta chains drawn from one sample of a study of blood T cell repertoires in COVID-19. Profiling relied on immunoSEQ multiplex PCR, and the TCRdb table lists in-frame clones only, not all of them. The repertoire holds 110,000 to 150,000 clones, with 84% as singletons. Input material: PBMCs or T cells enriched from blood (not recorded which). The receptors shown here come from a woman aged 18-29 years who had been exposed to COVID-19. Each CDR3 is given with its conserved first and last residue. D genes are given only for firm matches. The size entry is marked missing in some rows and otherwise reads once, few, many or a size class.

J: TRBJ2-2
V: TRBV29-1
size: NA
D: NA
CDR3: CSVGGAVGGTGELFF
DNA: TGCAGCGTGGGGGGGGCAGTTGGTGGCACCGGGGAGCTGTTTTTT

J: TRBJ2-3
V: TRBV3-1/TRBV3-2
size: NA
D: NA
CDR3: CASSQSGTDTQYF
DNA: TGTGCCAGCAGCCAATCGGGCACAGATACGCAGTATTTT

J: TRBJ2-1
V: TRBV19
size: NA
D: TRBD2
CDR3: CASSMGTSGSNEQFF
DNA: TGTGCCAGTAGTATGGGGACTAGCGGGAGCAATGAGCAGTTCTTC

J: TRBJ2-3
V: TRBV4-1
size: NA
D: NA
CDR3: CASSGVMDTQYF
DNA: TGCGCCAGCAGCGGAGTCATGGATACGCAGTATTTT

J: TRBJ2-1
V: TRBV5-5
size: NA
D: NA
CDR3: CASSLGAGNNEQFF
DNA: TGTGCCAGCAGCTTGGGTGCCGGGAACAATGAGCAGTTCTTC

J: TRBJ2-7
V: TRBV9
size: NA
D: NA
CDR3: CASSVGRGGEQYF
DNA: TGTGCCAGCAGCGTAGGTAGGGGTGGTGAGCAGTACTTC

J: TRBJ1-1
V: TRBV28
size: few
D: NA
CDR3: CASSRLGGEAFF
DNA: TGTGCCAGCAGTCGACTGGGGGGTGAAGCTTTCTTT

J: TRBJ1-3
V: TRBV28
size: NA
D: NA
CDR3: CASSLLGAAGNTIYF
DNA: TGTGCCAGCAGTTTACTGGGGGCTGCAGGAAACACCATATATTTT

J: TRBJ1-1
V: TRBV6-5
size: NA
D: NA
CDR3: CASSYSSKMNTEAFF
DNA: TGTGCCAGCAGTTACTCGAGCAAGATGAACACTGAAGCTTTCTTT

J: TRBJ2-2
V: TRBV10-3
size: NA
D: TRBD1
CDR3: CAISEAQGAGELFF
DNA: TGTGCCATCAGTGAGGCACAGGGGGCCGGGGAGCTGTTTTTT

J: TRBJ1-1
V: TRBV30
size: NA
D: NA
CDR3: CAWSGIGRRVEAFF
DNA: TGTGCCTGGAGTGGAATAGGCAGGCGGGTAGAAGCTTTCTTT

J: TRBJ2-2
V: TRBV11-2
size: once
D: NA
CDR3: CASSQKEAANTGELFF
DNA: TGTGCCAGCAGCCAGAAGGAGGCGGCGAACACCGGGGAGCTGTTTTTT

J: TRBJ1-1
V: TRBV29-1
size: NA
D: NA
CDR3: CSVEMEDTEAFF
DNA: TGCAGCGTTGAAATGGAGGACACTGAAGCTTTCTTT

J: TRBJ2-3
V: TRBV4-2
size: few
D: NA
CDR3: CASTPGEGRYTDTQYF
DNA: TGTGCCAGCACACCAGGGGAGGGTCGCTACACAGATACGCAGTATTTT

J: TRBJ2-6
V: TRBV19
size: NA
D: NA
CDR3: CASSTDSPGANVLTF
DNA: TGTGCCAGTAGTACGGACAGTCCTGGGGCCAACGTCCTGACTTTC

J: TRBJ2-7
V: TRBV7-2
size: NA
D: NA
CDR3: CASSFQTHGSYEQYF
DNA: TGTGCCAGCAGCTTTCAGACTCACGGGAGCTACGAGCAGTACTTC

J: TRBJ2-1
V: TRBV9
size: few
D: NA
CDR3: CASSVVEGRSSKFDNEQFF
DNA: TGTGCCAGCAGCGTAGTTGAGGGCAGGTCCTCCAAGTTCGACAATGAGCAGTTCTTC

J: TRBJ2-6
V: TRBV27
size: NA
D: NA
CDR3: CASSPSVRLAGSSGANVLTF
DNA: TGTGCCAGCAGTCCAAGTGTTAGGCTAGCTGGGTCCTCTGGGGCCAACGTCCTGACTTTC

J: TRBJ2-7
V: TRBV6-2/TRBV6-3
size: few
D: TRBD2
CDR3: CASSSGLAGRGEQYF
DNA: TGTGCCAGCAGTTCGGGACTAGCGGGAAGAGGCGAGCAGTACTTC

J: TRBJ2-3
V: TRBV19
size: NA
D: NA
CDR3: CASSIAGRSTDTQYF
DNA: TGTGCCAGTAGTATAGCAGGTCGGAGCACAGATACGCAGTATTTT

J: TRBJ1-1
V: TRBV5-8
size: NA
D: NA
CDR3: CASSLGGDTEAFF
DNA: TGTGCCAGCAGCCTGGGGGGCGACACTGAAGCTTTCTTT

J: TRBJ2-3
V: TRBV7-3
size: once
D: NA
CDR3: CASSTLRSTDTQYF
DNA: TGTGCCAGCAGTACCCTGAGAAGCACAGATACGCAGTATTTT

J: TRBJ1-2
V: TRBV12-3/TRBV12-4
size: NA
D: NA
CDR3: CASKTQGSYGYTF
DNA: TGTGCCAGCAAGACTCAGGGTAGCTATGGCTACACCTTC

J: TRBJ1-3
V: TRBV5-1
size: NA
D: NA
CDR3: CASKAGARSGNTIYF
DNA: TGCGCCAGCAAAGCAGGGGCGCGATCCGGAAACACCATATATTTT

J: TRBJ2-7
V: TRBV3-1/TRBV3-2
size: NA
D: TRBD2
CDR3: CASSQVDSGREQYF
DNA: TGTGCCAGCAGCCAAGTTGATAGCGGGAGAGAGCAGTACTTC

J: TRBJ1-4
V: TRBV3-1/TRBV3-2
size: NA
D: NA
CDR3: CASSQSLVGEKLFF
DNA: TGTGCCAGCAGCCAGTCGCTAGTGGGTGAAAAACTGTTTTTT

J: TRBJ2-1
V: TRBV5-4
size: NA
D: NA
CDR3: CASSLGSGAYNEQFF
DNA: TGTGCCAGCAGCTTGGGGAGCGGCGCCTACAATGAGCAGTTCTTC

J: TRBJ1-1
V: TRBV19
size: few
D: NA
CDR3: CASSIAPGYTEAFF
DNA: TGTGCCAGTAGTATAGCCCCAGGATACACTGAAGCTTTCTTT